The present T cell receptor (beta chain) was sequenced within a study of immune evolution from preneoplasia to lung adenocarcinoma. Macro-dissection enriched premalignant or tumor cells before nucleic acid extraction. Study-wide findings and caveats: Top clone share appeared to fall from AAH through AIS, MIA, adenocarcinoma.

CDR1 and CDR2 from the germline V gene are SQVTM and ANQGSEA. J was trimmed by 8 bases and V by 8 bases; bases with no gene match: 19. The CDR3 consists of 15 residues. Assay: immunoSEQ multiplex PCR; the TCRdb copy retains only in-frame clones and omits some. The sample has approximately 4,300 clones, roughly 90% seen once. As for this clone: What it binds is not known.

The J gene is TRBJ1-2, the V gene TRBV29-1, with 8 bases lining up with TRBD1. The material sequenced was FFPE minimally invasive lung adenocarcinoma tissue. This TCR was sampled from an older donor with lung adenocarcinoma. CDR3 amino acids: CSSWTGQVQSGGYTF. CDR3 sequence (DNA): TGCAGCTCCTGGACAGGGCAAGTCCAGTCTGGGGGCTACACCTTC.